This T cell receptor beta chain was profiled in a study of blood T cell repertoires in COVID-19. Assay used: immunoSEQ multiplex PCR; TCRdb lists only in-frame clones, some missing. This sample carries 450,000 to 600,000 clones, about nine tenths of them seen once, and the ten largest clones take around 0.7%. V was cut by 0 bases and J by 5 bases, with 8 bases left in between. This CDR3 contains 14 residues. Germline lookup yields CDR1 SGHAT and CDR2 FQNNGV. The TCR was taken from a woman under 30 who had recovered from COVID-19. Input material: PBMCs or T cells enriched from blood (not recorded which). This chain joins TRBV11-2 and TRBJ2-1; no firm D call. The CDR3 region has the DNA TGTGCCAGCAGCTTAGATCTAAAACACAATGAGCAGTTCTTC. Amino acid sequence: CASSLDLKHNEQFF.